Described below is a single T cell receptor beta chain sequence and its context. The sample originates from a study of blood T cell repertoires in COVID-19. At the level of the study: The cDNA or gDNA used as material had been derived from T cells, B-cell-depleted T cells, or PBMCs.

Assay used: immunoSEQ multiplex PCR; TCRdb lists only in-frame clones, some missing. The data show approximately 300,000 clones, with more than 75% seen just once and roughly 2.6% held by the top ten. Unmatched junction bases numbered 13, after V lost 4 bases and J lost 2 bases. The V gene's germline CDR1 is SGHRS and CDR2 YFSETQ. The CDR3 totals 17 residues. Residents of about two dozen US areas, aged about 18 to 95 years, made up the participants. The sample was PBMCs or T cells enriched from blood (not recorded which). This rearrangement joins TRBV5-1 to TRBJ2-5; TRBD2 matches at 8 bases. This clonotype originated in a woman between 18 and 30 years old who had recovered from COVID-19. The CDR3 loop reads CASSPTISGEEQETQYF. Here the CDR3 DNA reads TGCGCCAGCAGCCCTACAATTAGCGGGGAGGAACAAGAGACCCAGTACTTC.